The present T cell receptor beta chain was sequenced within a study of blood T cell repertoires in COVID-19. Turning to the study itself: Researchers got acute and convalescent COVID-19 samples from the United States, Italy and Spain.

V shed 0 bases and J 9 bases; nucleotides not matched to a gene: 14. Germline V gives CDR1 GTSNPN, CDR2 SVGIG (reference sequence). This CDR3 is 16 amino acids long. Sequenced by immunoSEQ multiplex PCR; TCRdb stores in-frame clones only, minus some. The sample lists some 56,000 clones, about 88% seen once, with less than 50% in the top ten. The chain combines TRBV30 with TRBJ1-1; 9 nucleotides align to TRBD1. The receptor was isolated from a woman aged 55-70 years with COVID-19, enrolled during active disease. The sequenced sample consisted of peripheral blood. The CDR3 coding sequence is TGTGCCTGGAGTGTAAAAGGCCGGGACAGGGTAAGAAAAGCTTTCTTT. Its translation is CAWSVKGRDRVRKAFF.